The 10 T cell receptor beta chains below were found in one sample sequenced in a study of OX40 agonist ivuxolimab in advanced cancers. Some clones are missing from TCRdb's copy, which holds only in-frame ones; the method was immunoSEQ multiplex PCR. This sample yields 35,000 to 45,000 clones, of which 80% to 90% are seen a single time; approximately 3.6% belongs to the top ten. The sequencing here drew on CD4+ or CD8+ T cells sorted from blood, taken in a trial of the OX40 agonist ivuxolimab. The source is an adult with an advanced solid tumor such as melanoma, head and neck, liver or kidney cancer.

V is TRBV5-6 and J is TRBJ2-1; 9 nucleotides match TRBD2. The length of the CDR3 is 16 residues. V dropped 1 base and J dropped 9; count of bases not matched to a gene: 11. In germline, CDR1 is SGHDT, CDR2 YYEEEE. In DNA, the CDR3 is TGTGCCAGCAGCTTGCCTAGCGGGAAGGGATTGGGTGAGCAGTTCTTC. Protein sequence: CASSLPSGKGLGEQFF.

CDR3 sequence reads: CASSFSGPSTDTQYF. The CDR3 coding sequence is TGTGCCAGCAGCTTTTCGGGGCCTAGCACAGATACGCAGTATTTT. The gene calls are TRBV11-3 and TRBJ2-3; D possibly matches TRBD1 or TRBD2 (5 bases each). The CDR3 runs 15 residues. Trimming removed 3 bases from V and 0 bases from J, with 10 bases in between. Germline-derived CDR1 and CDR2 are SGHNT and YENEEA. Looking up the rest from reference TRBV11-3 and TRBJ2-3 gives the full variable domain: EAGVVQSPRYKIIEKKQPVAFWCNPISGHNTLYWYLQNLGQGPELLIRYENEEAVDDSQLPKDRFSAERLKGVDSTLKIQPAELGDSAVYLCASSFSGPSTDTQYFGPGTRLTVL.

The chain recombines TRBV27 with TRBJ2-5; either TRBD1 or TRBD2 may fit D (5 bases each). V was shortened by 2 bases and J by 5 bases, with 9 bases between the two germline ends. The CDR3 consists of 13 residues. Germline V gene sequence: CDR1 MNHEY, CDR2 SMNVEV (reference sequence). DNA for the CDR3: TGTGCCAGCAGTTTAACGGGGACGGAGACCCAGTACTTC. Its protein product is CASSLTGTETQYF.

V gene TRBV5-1 combines with J gene TRBJ1-1; maybe TRBD1 (5 bases). Per the germline V gene, CDR1 is SGHRS and CDR2 is YFSETQ. The CDR3 loop spans 16 amino acids. The V end lost 1 base, the J end lost 4 bases, and 17 bases lay between the germline ends. CDR3 residues: CASSLMPQVGGTEAFF. Here the CDR3 DNA reads TGCGCCAGCAGCTTGATGCCACAGGTTGGGGGCACTGAAGCTTTCTTT.

This sequence joins TRBV2 and TRBJ1-4, with 7 bases aligning to TRBD1. Trimming cost V 2 bases and J 7 bases; bases outside gene matches: 10. This CDR3 comprises 16 residues. Germline CDR1 and CDR2: SNHLY and FYNNEI. Here the CDR3 reads CASSEKGRQGFEKLFF. DNA of the CDR3: TGTGCCAGCAGTGAAAAGGGGAGACAGGGTTTTGAAAAACTGTTTTTT.

The CDR3 nucleotides are TGTGCCAGCAGCCCCTATGGTGGGGACGAGCAGTACTTC. Translated: CASSPYGGDEQYF. V and J are TRBV5-6 and TRBJ2-7; the D is unclear. V shed 4 bases and J shed 5 bases, with 13 bases lying between them. CDR1 and CDR2 from the germline V gene are SGHDT and YYEEEE. The CDR3 length is 13 residues. The variable domain in full, with the rest retrieved from reference TRBV5-6 and TRBJ2-7, is DAGVTQSPTHLIKTRGQQVTLRCSPKSGHDTVSWYQQALGQGPQFIFQYYEEEERQRGNFPDRFSGHQFPNYSSELNVNALLLGDSALYLCASSPYGGDEQYFGPGTRLTVT.

The chain is built from TRBV7-8 and TRBJ1-2, with 12 bases identical to TRBD1. With 3 bases clipped from V and 8 bases from J, the junction kept 7 bases outside the gene matches. CDR3 length equals 15 residues. The germline gives CDR1 SGHVS, CDR2 FQNEAQ. The CDR3: CASSFRTGTGGGYTF. As DNA, the CDR3 is TGTGCCAGCAGCTTCCGAACCGGGACAGGGGGCGGCTACACCTTC.

The CDR3: CASSLLRDRGTPWTDTQYF. The CDR3 DNA reads TGTGCCAGCAGCTTGTTAAGGGACAGGGGGACTCCTTGGACAGATACGCAGTATTTT. J is TRBJ2-3 and V is TRBV5-6; 11 nucleotides match TRBD1. V trimming: 1 base; J trimming: 3 bases; junction bases outside the gene matches: 13. Germline CDR1 reads SGHDT; CDR2 reads YYEEEE. The CDR3 has 19 amino acids.

This clone was picked up one time. The CDR3 DNA sequence: TGTGCCAGCAGCTCACTAGAACGCAATGAGCAGTTCTTC. Residues: CASSSLERNEQFF. The chain has TRBV7-3 and TRBJ2-1; D perhaps matches TRBD2 (5 bases). The length of the CDR3 is 13 residues. The V and J ends lost 4 bases and 6 bases respectively, with 10 bases between them. CDR1 SGHTA and CDR2 FQGTGA come from the germline V gene.

This clone was counted a single time. The V and J genes are TRBV29-1 and TRBJ1-3, with no clear D. The germline V and J ends were trimmed by 2 bases and 4 bases, with 6 bases remaining between them. The CDR3 totals 12 residues. The germline V gene has CDR1 SQVTM and CDR2 ANQGSEA. CDR3 amino acids: CSVERPGNTIYF. CDR3 nucleotide sequence: TGCAGCGTTGAACGGCCGGGAAACACCATATATTTT.